This entry lists 4 T cell receptor beta chains sequenced from one sample in a study of T cell changes during pregnancy in multiple sclerosis. Measured with immunoSEQ multiplex PCR; TCRdb has only the in-frame clones, and not every one. The sample contains about 89,000 clones, nearly 95% of which appear only once. Sequencing used peripheral blood, obtained after pregnancy. Receptors originate from a female donor in good health, enrolled as a control in a pregnancy study.

The chain employs TRBV6-4 and TRBJ2-7; the D is unclear. The CDR3 has 14 amino acids. The V end was cut by 3 bases, the J end by 0 bases, with 9 bases between. Germline V gene sequence: CDR1 MRHNA, CDR2 SNTAGT. DNA for the CDR3: TGTGCCAGCAGTGATAACGGTCACTCCTACGAGCAGTACTTC. This codes for CASSDNGHSYEQYF.

The gene calls are TRBV2 and TRBJ2-4, with D hard to call. CDR3 length: 10 residues. Trimming took 8 bases from V and 6 from J, leaving 5 bases between them. The germline V gene has CDR1 SNHLY and CDR2 FYNNEI. CDR3 sequence reads: CASGPNIQYF. In DNA form, the CDR3 reads TGTGCCAGCGGCCCAAACATTCAGTACTTC. The whole variable domain, filled in from reference TRBV2 and TRBJ2-4, reads EPEVTQTPSHQVTQMGQEVILRCVPISNHLYFYWYRQILGQKVEFLVSFYNNEISEKSEIFDDQFSVERPDGSNFTLKIRSTKLEDSAMYFCASGPNIQYFGAGTRLSVL.

This clone is a singleton in its sample. The chain links TRBV5-6 to TRBJ2-7; 8 nucleotides agree with TRBD2. There are 14 residues in the CDR3. CDR1 is SGHDT and CDR2 is YYEEEE in the germline V gene. V lost 1 base, J lost 6 bases, and 6 bases stayed unmatched. The CDR3 spells CASSLYGGGREQYF. CDR3 bases: TGTGCCAGCAGCTTGTACGGGGGGGGACGCGAGCAGTACTTC.

CDR3 amino acids: CASSLRDWPEKLFF. The DNA for the CDR3 is TGTGCCAGCAGTTTAAGGGACTGGCCTGAAAAACTGTTTTTT. The chain carries TRBV27 and TRBJ1-4; tentative D call: TRBD1 (5 bases). V was cut by 2 bases and J by 7 bases, with 11 bases left in between. Per germline, CDR1 MNHEY and CDR2 SMNVEV (reference sequence). The CDR3 sequence is 14 residues long.